Below, 32 T cell receptor beta chains from the same sample are listed, as sequenced in a study of shared clonotypes between healthy human individuals. Generated by immunoSEQ multiplex PCR, the TCRdb table keeps only in-frame clones and is missing some. The sample carries approximately 2.1 million clones, 90% to 95% recorded once. What was sequenced was naive CD4+ T cells from PBMCs. Subset of the sample: CD45RA+ positively selected. The receptors derive from a young man in good health. Some clones in this sample may be carry-over from other donors' samples.

The rearrangement joins TRBV15 to TRBJ1-4; maybe TRBD1 (5 bases). This CDR3 is built from 16 residues. The V and J ends lost 0 bases and 3 bases respectively, with 11 bases between them. Germline V lookup: CDR1 LNHNV, CDR2 YYDKDF (reference sequence). This chain's CDR3 is CATSRDRGRPNEKLFF. The CDR3 DNA reads as TGTGCCACCAGCAGAGATCGGGGGAGGCCTAATGAAAAACTGTTTTTT.

The V call is TRBV5-4, the J call TRBJ2-1, with D possibly matching TRBD1 (7 bases). Germline V lookup: CDR1 SGHNT, CDR2 YYREEE (reference sequence). Trimming stripped 3 bases from V and 4 bases from J, with 11 bases between. The length of the CDR3 is 14 residues. CDR3 in amino acids: CASSYQGGYNEQFF. In DNA form, the CDR3 reads TGTGCCAGCAGCTATCAGGGGGGATACAATGAGCAGTTCTTC.

This chain links TRBV7-9 with TRBJ2-1; 13 nucleotides align to TRBD2. The CDR3 spans 16 residues. Germline values: CDR1 SEHNR, CDR2 FQNEAQ (reference sequence). The V and J ends lost 5 bases and 8 bases, in that order; junction bases with no gene match: 9. The chain's CDR3 is CASSGPRLAGGDEQFF. CDR3 sequence (DNA): TGTGCCAGCAGCGGGCCCCGACTAGCGGGAGGAGATGAGCAGTTCTTC.

The rearrangement uses TRBV11-2 and TRBJ2-1; TRBD2 aligns across 9 bases. From germline, CDR1 is SGHAT and CDR2 FQNNGV. The CDR3 extends over 15 amino acids. Trimming removed 2 bases from V and 8 bases from J; junction bases left unmatched: 7. Written as DNA, the CDR3 is TGTGCCAGCAGCTTACTAGCGGGGACTGTCGATGAGCAGTTCTTC. The encoded protein is CASSLLAGTVDEQFF.

A remark on this clone: Additional DNA sequences in this sample encode the identical CDR3. The chain combines TRBV28 with TRBJ2-5; weak D call: TRBD1 (6 bases). In germline, CDR1 is MDHEN, CDR2 SYDVKM. Trimming removed 5 bases at V and 3 bases at J, with 10 bases between. The CDR3 length is 13 residues. CDR3 amino acids: CASSPGTKETQYF. CDR3 in DNA: TGTGCCAGCAGTCCCGGGACAAAAGAGACCCAGTACTTC.

This clone showed up just once. This chain joins TRBV5-4 and TRBJ2-2; TRBD1 aligns across 9 bases. The V gene end was trimmed by 5 bases and the J gene end by 3 bases; junction bases not matched to a gene: 8. Per the germline V gene, CDR1 is SGHNT and CDR2 is YYREEE (reference sequence). The CDR3 contains 16 residues. CDR3 in amino acids: CASSFDRGRYTGELFF. As DNA, the CDR3 is TGTGCCAGCAGTTTCGACAGGGGGAGGTACACCGGGGAGCTGTTTTTT.

The chain employs TRBV10-1 and TRBJ2-7, with 7 bases that match TRBD1. The germline V gene encodes CDR1 WNHNN and CDR2 SYGVQD (reference sequence). Trimming took 0 bases from V and 2 from J; bases not matched to a gene: 1. This CDR3 is built from 14 residues. CDR3 DNA: TGCGCCAGCAGTGAGTCGGGACAGCCCTACGAGCAGTACTTC. As protein: CASSESGQPYEQYF.

This chain links TRBV7-3 with TRBJ2-3, with 7 bases that match TRBD2. This CDR3 comprises 15 residues. Germline-derived CDR1 and CDR2 are SGHTA and FQGTGA. V shed 2 bases and J 2 bases; nucleotides not matched to a gene: 4. In DNA form, the CDR3 reads TGTGCCAGCAGCTTACTAGCGGCGATCACAGATACGCAGTATTTT. Translation gives CASSLLAAITDTQYF.

The chain joins TRBV9 to TRBJ1-3; 10 bases align to TRBD1. Trimming at V came to 4 bases and at J to 2 bases, leaving 6 bases not matched to a gene. This CDR3 is built from 16 residues. Germline lookup yields CDR1 SGDLS and CDR2 YYNGEE. CDR3 sequence reads: CASSPGTGVAGNTIYF. The CDR3 DNA reads as TGTGCCAGCAGCCCCGGGACAGGGGTTGCTGGAAACACCATATATTTT.

The rearrangement uses TRBV11-2 and TRBJ2-1; 8 bases agree with TRBD1. V shed 5 bases and J 6 bases; nucleotides not matched to a gene: 15. The CDR3 is 17 amino acids. Looked up from germline, CDR1 is SGHAT and CDR2 is FQNNGV. The CDR3 sequence is CASSPPAGQGLFNEQFF. CDR3 sequence (DNA): TGTGCCAGCAGCCCCCCAGCCGGACAGGGTCTTTTCAATGAGCAGTTCTTC.

The gene calls are TRBV15 and TRBJ2-5; TRBD1 aligns across 10 bases. Germline-derived CDR1 and CDR2 are LNHNV and YYDKDF (reference sequence). This CDR3 has 15 amino acids. After removal of 6 bases from V and 5 bases from J, the junction contained 9 bases not matched to a gene. The CDR3 protein is CATSSTTGGWETQYF. In DNA, the CDR3 is TGTGCCACCAGTTCTACGACAGGGGGCTGGGAGACCCAGTACTTC.

This chain joins TRBV5-8 and TRBJ1-2, with D uncertain. The germline V gene encodes CDR1 SGHTS and CDR2 YDEGEE. V gave up 0 bases and J gave up 4 bases, with 10 bases separating them. The CDR3 loop spans 14 amino acids. CDR3 DNA: TGTGCCAGCAGCTTGGCCCGGGCCGGCTATGGCTACACCTTC. This translates into CASSLARAGYGYTF.

To note about this clone: The sample holds other DNA sequences that translate to the same CDR3. The chain employs TRBV2 and TRBJ1-2, with a possible D match to TRBD1 (5 bases). CDR3 length equals 12 residues. V was trimmed by 6 bases and J by 4 bases, leaving 9 bases between them. Germline assignment: CDR1 SNHLY and CDR2 FYNNEI. DNA for the CDR3: TGTGCCAGCAGCAGGGTCAGCTATGGCTACACCTTC. This gives the protein CASSRVSYGYTF. Supplemented by reference TRBV2 and TRBJ1-2, the full variable domain reads EPEVTQTPSHQVTQMGQEVILRCVPISNHLYFYWYRQILGQKVEFLVSFYNNEISEKSEIFDDQFSVERPDGSNFTLKIRSTKLEDSAMYFCASSRVSYGYTFGSGTRLTVV.

Of note for this clone: Other DNA sequences of this sample code for an identical CDR3. This chain connects TRBV19 to TRBJ2-7; 8 bases agree with TRBD1. This CDR3 has 14 amino acids. Trimming removed 1 base from V and 5 bases from J; junction bases left unmatched: 4. Per the germline V gene, CDR1 is LNHDA and CDR2 is SQIVND (reference sequence). The CDR3 bases are TGTGCCAGTAGTATAGGGCAGGGGGCGAACGAGCAGTACTTC. Its translation is CASSIGQGANEQYF. Supplemented by reference TRBV19 and TRBJ2-7, the full variable domain reads DGGITQSPKYLFRKEGQNVTLSCEQNLNHDAMYWYRQDPGQGLRLIYYSQIVNDFQKGDIAEGYSVSREKKESFPLTVTSAQKNPTAFYLCASSIGQGANEQYFGPGTRLTVT.

The CDR3 sequence: CASSPPGRGKTDTQYF. DNA for the CDR3: TGTGCCAGCTCACCACCGGGCAGGGGAAAGACAGATACGCAGTATTTT. The chain carries TRBV18 and TRBJ2-3, with a possible D match to TRBD1 (6 bases). The V and J ends lost 0 bases and 3 bases respectively, with 13 bases between them. The CDR3 has 16 residues. Germline V gene data show CDR1 as KGHSH and CDR2 as LQKENI.

The V and J genes are TRBV6-1 and TRBJ2-7, with 12 bases that match TRBD2. This CDR3 has 15 residues. V gave up 3 bases and J gave up 9 bases; unmatched junction bases: 9. Per germline, CDR1 MNHNS and CDR2 SASEGT. The DNA of the CDR3 is TGTGCCAGCAGTGAGGTACTAGCGGGAGGCTCCGGGCAGTACTTC. This gives the protein CASSEVLAGGSGQYF.

This clone has just a few counts. Different DNA sequences within this sample yield the same CDR3. The chain couples TRBV29-1 to TRBJ1-1, with no clear D. Trimming left V 6 bases short and J 0 bases short, with 5 bases between. CDR1 is SQVTM and CDR2 is ANQGSEA in the germline V gene. This CDR3 comprises 11 residues. In DNA form, the CDR3 reads TGCAGCGTACAAATGAACACTGAAGCTTTCTTT. Protein sequence: CSVQMNTEAFF.

The chain employs TRBV2 and TRBJ1-3; D possibly corresponds to TRBD1 (5 bases). Trimming cost V 6 bases and J 10 bases, with 19 bases left between them. CDR1 is SNHLY and CDR2 is FYNNEI in the germline V gene. This CDR3 contains 14 residues. CDR3 sequence (DNA): TGTGCCAGCAGCGAAAGGTGGCAGGGTGTAACCATATATTTT. It specifies CASSERWQGVTIYF.

The chain joins TRBV19 to TRBJ1-4; D unresolved. This CDR3 contains 14 residues. The germline V gene encodes CDR1 LNHDA and CDR2 SQIVND (reference sequence). The ends were cut back, 5 bases at V and 0 bases at J, with 7 bases in the middle. The CDR3 DNA sequence: TGTGCCAGTAGTGTAGTTGCAACTAATGAAAAACTGTTTTTT. Protein: CASSVVATNEKLFF.

The CDR3 spells CASSTQTGGDGYTF. DNA of the CDR3: TGCGCCAGCAGCACCCAGACAGGGGGCGATGGCTACACCTTC. This chain uses TRBV5-1 with TRBJ1-2, with 10 bases identical to TRBD1. The ends lost 4 bases at V and 6 bases at J; junction bases unmatched: 6. The CDR3 sequence is 14 residues long. The germline gives CDR1 SGHRS, CDR2 YFSETQ.

In regard to this clone: The germline gene is not matched at one end of the junction; a read error may be the cause. The rearrangement joins TRBV4-3 to TRBJ1-2; tentative D call: TRBD1 (6 bases). Germline V gene sequence: CDR1 LGHNA, CDR2 YSLEER. The CDR3 length is 15 residues. The CDR3 reads CASSQGGGTAYSYTF. In DNA form, the CDR3 reads TGCGCCAGCAGCCAAGGAGGGGGAACAGCCTATAGCTACACCTTC.

The chain links TRBV4-1 to TRBJ2-3, with no clear D. Germline lookup yields CDR1 MGHRA and CDR2 YSYEKL. The CDR3 has 12 amino acids. The V end lost 4 bases, the J end lost 5 bases, and 7 bases lay between the germline ends. The CDR3 is CASSPPLDTQYF. DNA for the CDR3: TGCGCCAGCAGCCCCCCCCTAGATACGCAGTATTTT.

The chain uses TRBV6-5 and TRBJ2-3; 8 bases are shared with TRBD1. CDR1 and CDR2 (germline): MNHEY, SVGAGI. The J segment lost 11 bases and the V segment lost 0 bases, leaving 4 bases of the junction unmatched. The CDR3 loop spans 13 amino acids. CDR3 DNA sequence: TGTGCCAGCAGTTACTCCAGGGGGCAGGGGCAGTATTTT. Its protein is CASSYSRGQGQYF.

The chain is built from TRBV11-2 and TRBJ2-1; tentatively, D is TRBD1 (5 bases). Germline CDR1 and CDR2: SGHAT and FQNNGV. V was pared by 1 base and J by 2 bases, with 12 bases between. This CDR3 is 16 amino acids long. The CDR3 DNA sequence: TGTGCCAGCAGCTTAGTTCTGGGGCTGACCTACAATGAGCAGTTCTTC. Amino acid sequence: CASSLVLGLTYNEQFF.

The chain couples TRBV30 to TRBJ1-4, with 8 positions matching TRBD1. Germline CDR1 GTSNPN, CDR2 SVGIG (reference sequence). The V gene end was trimmed by 0 bases and the J gene end by 0 bases; junction bases not matched to a gene: 12. The CDR3 covers 19 residues. The CDR3 sequence is CAWSVPVTGVGTTNEKLFF. In DNA, the CDR3 is TGTGCCTGGAGTGTCCCTGTGACAGGGGTCGGAACAACTAATGAAAAACTGTTTTTT.

The chain employs TRBV6-6 and TRBJ2-7, with TRBD2 identical over 7 bases. The ends lost 6 bases at V and 3 bases at J; junction bases unmatched: 11. The germline gives CDR1 MNHNY, CDR2 SVGAGI (reference sequence). This CDR3 contains 15 residues. In DNA form, the CDR3 reads TGTGCCAGCAGGAAAGCAAGTGGCGGGAGCTACGAGCAGTACTTC. Its translation is CASRKASGGSYEQYF.

This clone was detected once. The chain recombines TRBV28 with TRBJ2-7; 10 bases are a match to TRBD2. Germline V gene lookup returns CDR1 MDHEN and CDR2 SYDVKM. The CDR3 is 15 residues long. V lost 5 bases, J lost 3 bases, and 7 bases stayed unmatched. The CDR3 is CASSPRASGSYEQYF. In DNA form, the CDR3 reads TGTGCCAGCAGTCCCCGCGCTAGCGGGAGCTACGAGCAGTACTTC.

This clone was seen just once. The rearrangement joins TRBV7-9 to TRBJ2-7; 14 positions match TRBD2. Trimming took 1 base from V and 3 from J; bases not matched to a gene: 8. Germline-derived CDR1 and CDR2 are SEHNR and FQNEAQ (reference sequence). This CDR3 contains 18 residues. CDR3 in amino acids: CASSLGTSGRLRYYEQYF. The CDR3, as DNA: TGTGCCAGCAGCTTAGGGACTAGCGGGAGGCTCCGATACTACGAGCAGTACTTC.

The chain has TRBV28 and TRBJ2-4; 14 nucleotides match TRBD2. The CDR3 covers 17 residues. The germline V gene encodes CDR1 MDHEN and CDR2 SYDVKM. V was pared by 6 bases and J by 8 bases, with 12 bases of the junction left unmatched. The CDR3 nucleotides read TGTGCCAGCAGCGAAGCGGGACTAGCGGGAGCTCATGACATTCAGTACTTC. It is translated as CASSEAGLAGAHDIQYF.

The rearrangement uses TRBV6-1 and TRBJ2-1, with D perhaps TRBD2 (6 bases). Trimming took off 8 bases at V and 0 bases at J, with 11 bases between the two ends. The CDR3 extends over 14 amino acids. The germline V gene has CDR1 MNHNS and CDR2 SASEGT. The DNA for the CDR3 is TGTGCCAGCCCCCGTAGCGGCTCCTACAATGAGCAGTTCTTC. Protein: CASPRSGSYNEQFF.

The chain is built from TRBV5-4 and TRBJ2-1; TRBD2 is a possible D gene (6 bases). Trimming removed 0 bases from V and 3 bases from J, with 10 bases in between. The germline CDR1 and CDR2 sequences are SGHNT and YYREEE (reference sequence). The CDR3 covers 15 residues. This chain's CDR3 is CASSLGPGSYNEQFF. CDR3 DNA sequence: TGTGCCAGCAGCTTGGGGCCCGGGAGCTACAATGAGCAGTTCTTC.

The V gene is TRBV4-2, the J gene TRBJ2-7; 7 nucleotides align to TRBD1. The CDR3 totals 14 residues. The V gene's germline CDR1 is LGHNA and CDR2 YNFKEQ. The ends lost 0 bases at V and 8 bases at J; junction bases unmatched: 7. The CDR3 DNA is TGTGCCAGCAGCCAAGATAGGAACAGGGGCCAGCAGTACTTC. It encodes CASSQDRNRGQQYF.